The next 21 T cell receptor beta chains were all read from a single sample in a study of early T cells in non-severe SARS-CoV-2 infection. TCRdb ran MiXCR on the 5' RACE reads and lists one entry per CDR3 protein. The sample lists roughly 54,000 distinct CDR3 sequences, around 8% occurring once. The specimen comprised whole blood, sampled at baseline. The source is an adult who was a healthcare worker with PCR-confirmed SARS-CoV-2 infection or an uninfected control (not recorded which).

This clonotype was detected ten times or more. The chain employs TRBV10-3 and TRBJ2-3; tentatively, D is TRBD2 (5 bases). CDR3 length: 13 amino acids. CDR1 is ENHRY and CDR2 is SYGVKD in the germline V gene. Trimming shortened V by 4 bases and J by 8 bases, and 13 bases separated the two germline ends. Here the CDR3 DNA reads TGTGCCATCAGTGTGAGAGGGCCGGGTACGCAGTATTTT. Translation: CAISVRGPGTQYF.

The V call is TRBV28, the J call TRBJ2-7, with 8 bases aligning to TRBD1. The germline V gene encodes CDR1 MDHEN and CDR2 SYDVKM. V shed 7 bases, J shed 2 bases, and the junction held 4 bases outside the gene matches. The CDR3 is 13 residues long. The CDR3 here is CASKKQGAYEQYF. Here the CDR3 DNA reads TGTGCCAGCAAAAAACAGGGGGCCTACGAGCAGTACTTC.

As to this clonotype: One end of the junction varies from germline; a read error may be responsible. The chain couples TRBV28 to TRBJ1-2, with TRBD1 matching 10 bases. The CDR3 extends over 12 amino acids. CDR1 is MDHEN, CDR2 SYDVKM, per germline. CDR3 coding DNA: TGTGCCCGCAGAGACAGGGGGCATGGCTACACCTTC. It translates to CARRDRGHGYTF.

V usage is TRBV6-6 and J usage is TRBJ1-5; no clear D gene. Trimming shortened V by 7 bases and J by 5 bases, and 18 bases separated the two germline ends. The CDR3 spans 15 residues. CDR1 is MNHNY and CDR2 is SVGAGI in the germline V gene (reference sequence). The CDR3 DNA reads as TGTGCCAGCACCGAGAGGGTTTCTGGCGATCAGCCCCAGCATTTT. Protein sequence: CASTERVSGDQPQHF.

This clonotype was picked up many times. J is TRBJ1-1 and V is TRBV18; no clear D. The CDR3 extends over 13 amino acids. V dropped 5 bases and J dropped 0 bases, with 7 bases sitting between them. Germline V gene data show CDR1 as KGHSH and CDR2 as LQKENI. CDR3 protein: CASSGEMNTEAFF. The CDR3, as DNA: TGTGCCAGCTCAGGGGAGATGAACACTGAAGCTTTCTTT. Drawing the rest from reference TRBV18 and TRBJ1-1, the complete variable domain is NAGVMQNPRHLVRRRGQEARLRCSPMKGHSHVYWYRQLPEEGLKFMVYLQKENIIDESGMPKERFSAEFPKEGPSILRIQQVVRGDSAAYFCASSGEMNTEAFFGQGTRLTVV.

This clonotype was detected many times. This chain joins TRBV10-3 and TRBJ2-7; 7 bases fit TRBD2. Germline trimming cut 8 bases from V and 5 bases from J; bases unmatched to any gene: 3. Germline V gene lookup returns CDR1 ENHRY and CDR2 SYGVKD. The CDR3 runs 11 residues. CDR3 in DNA: TGTGCCATCCGGGGGGTAGACGAGCAGTACTTC. Its protein is CAIRGVDEQYF.

This clonotype was observed a few times. This chain joins TRBV6-2 or TRBV6-3 and TRBJ2-7; D not resolved. The V gene lost 1 base and the J gene lost 0 bases, with 1 base spanning the gap. Germline CDR1 is MNHEY and CDR2 is SVGEGT. This CDR3 has 12 amino acids. The CDR3 reads CASSYFSYEQYF. Written as DNA, the CDR3 is TGTGCCAGCAGTTACTTCTCCTACGAGCAGTACTTC.

V and J are TRBV6-6 and TRBJ1-1; D unresolved. Germline CDR1 reads MNHNY; CDR2 reads SVGAGI (reference sequence). Trimming stripped 8 bases from V and 4 bases from J, with 14 bases between. The CDR3 spans 13 residues. CDR3 protein: CASGRKMGTEAFF. Here the CDR3 DNA reads TGTGCCAGCGGACGGAAAATGGGCACTGAAGCTTTCTTT.

About this clonotype: The junction and the germline gene differ at one end; a read error may be behind it. The chain recombines TRBV12-3 or TRBV12-4 with TRBJ2-3, with 7 bases matching TRBD1. The CDR3 contains 14 residues. CDR3 DNA: TGTGCCATCAGTTTAGGGGGCTCTAGTGATACGCAGTATTTT. This codes for CAISLGGSSDTQYF.

This clonotype came up many times. V gene TRBV20-1 combines with J gene TRBJ2-7, with no clear D. The CDR3 totals 13 residues. V was pared by 1 base and J by 3 bases, with 10 bases between. Germline V CDR1 and CDR2: DFQATT, SNEGSKA (reference sequence). The CDR3 sequence: CSARGTSSYEQYF. Here the CDR3 DNA reads TGCAGTGCTAGAGGGACGTCAAGCTACGAGCAGTACTTC.

The chain uses TRBV7-2 and TRBJ2-7; D is ambiguous. In germline, CDR1 is SGHTA, CDR2 FQGNSA. The CDR3 totals 14 residues. Trimming took off 3 bases at V and 1 base at J, with 10 bases between the two ends. The CDR3 region is CASSLEGNSYEQYF. CDR3 in DNA: TGTGCCAGCAGCTTGGAAGGGAATTCCTACGAGCAGTACTTC. The full variable domain, its missing parts supplied by reference TRBV7-2 and TRBJ2-7, is GAGVSQSPSNKVTEKGKDVELRCDPISGHTALYWYRQSLGQGLEFLIYFQGNSAPDKSGLPSDRFSAERTGGSVSTLTIQRTQQEDSAVYLCASSLEGNSYEQYFGPGTRLTVT.

This clonotype turned up a few times. The CDR3: CASSEPPSDTQYF. Here the CDR3 DNA reads TGTGCCAGCAGTGAGCCTCCATCAGATACGCAGTATTTT. This sequence joins TRBV6-6 and TRBJ2-3; no definite D call. Per germline, CDR1 MNHNY and CDR2 SVGAGI (reference sequence). Trimming pared 5 bases from V and 4 bases from J, leaving 10 bases between. CDR3 length equals 13 residues.

The chain joins TRBV19 to TRBJ1-2; D is perhaps TRBD1 (6 bases). The germline V and J ends were trimmed by 5 bases and 4 bases, with 17 bases remaining between them. The germline gives CDR1 LNHDA, CDR2 SQIVND (reference sequence). This CDR3 is built from 15 residues. CDR3 in amino acids: CASSAPGEITYGYTF. The CDR3 bases are TGTGCCAGTAGTGCCCCAGGGGAAATTACCTATGGCTACACCTTC.

This clonotype was picked up a small number of times. The rearrangement links TRBV20-1 to TRBJ2-7, with TRBD2 as a possible D gene (6 bases). Trimming cost V 8 bases and J 3 bases, with 11 bases left between them. This CDR3 region has 11 residues. Germline CDR1 reads DFQATT; CDR2 reads SNEGSKA (reference sequence). The CDR3 nucleotides read TGCAGTCCCACTAGCCTCTACGAGCAGTACTTC. Protein product: CSPTSLYEQYF.

V and J are TRBV21-1 and TRBJ2-2; the table's D call, TRBD1, has no DNA check behind it. TRBV21-1 is a documented pseudogene. The CDR3 is 15 amino acids. The CDR3 sequence is CASSKGGANTGELFF. CDR3 in DNA: TGTGCCAGCAGCAAGGGCGGAGCGAACACCGGGGAGCTGTTTTTT.

This clonotype was found many times. J is TRBJ2-7 and V is TRBV10-3; D is unresolved. This CDR3 is built from 15 residues. The V end was cut by 3 bases, the J end by 2 bases, with 14 bases between. Looked up from germline, CDR1 is ENHRY and CDR2 is SYGVKD. DNA for the CDR3: TGTGCCATCAGTGACCGACGAAACCCCACCTACGAGCAGTACTTC. Its protein is CAISDRRNPTYEQYF.

This clonotype was seen a few times. The chain couples TRBV6-5 to TRBJ2-7; D is perhaps TRBD1 (6 bases). The length of the CDR3 is 15 residues. Germline values: CDR1 MNHEY, CDR2 SVGAGI. The V end lost 2 bases, the J end lost 6 bases, and 17 bases lay between the germline ends. For the CDR3, the DNA is TGTGCCAGCAGTTACGGCTCCGATACAGGGCTCGAGCAGTACTTC. It is translated as CASSYGSDTGLEQYF.

This clonotype was counted only a few times. This chain uses TRBV2 with TRBJ2-5; 11 positions agree with TRBD2. The V gene end was trimmed by 5 bases and the J gene end by 4 bases; junction bases not matched to a gene: 9. The CDR3 runs 16 residues. Germline values: CDR1 SNHLY, CDR2 FYNNEI. CDR3 nucleotides: TGTGCCAGCAGTCGAGTAGCGGGAGGGCCAGGAGAGACCCAGTACTTC. Amino acids: CASSRVAGGPGETQYF.

In this sample, this clonotype turned up a few times. The chain employs TRBV30 and TRBJ1-6; D is possibly TRBD1 (5 bases). The CDR3 consists of 17 residues. Germline V gene sequence: CDR1 GTSNPN, CDR2 SVGIG (reference sequence). V was cut by 0 bases and J by 4 bases, with 16 bases left in between. The CDR3 sequence is CAWSVMHRGQYNSPLHF. The CDR3 DNA reads TGTGCCTGGAGTGTGATGCACCGGGGCCAGTATAATTCACCCCTCCACTTT. Looking up the rest from reference TRBV30 and TRBJ1-6 gives the full variable domain: SQTIHQWPATLVQPVGSPLSLECTVEGTSNPNLYWYRQAAGRGLQLLFYSVGIGQISSEVPQNLSASRPQDRQFILSSKKLLLSDSGFYLCAWSVMHRGQYNSPLHFGNGTRLTVT.

The table lists this clonotype with a few counts. The chain uses TRBV7-9 and TRBJ2-1; 11 nucleotides match TRBD2. The length of the CDR3 is 16 residues. CDR1 SEHNR and CDR2 FQNEAQ come from the germline V gene (reference sequence). J lost 4 bases, V lost 5 bases, and 7 bases had no gene match. This chain's CDR3 is CASSLGTSGGYNEQFF. The CDR3 DNA sequence: TGTGCCAGCAGCCTAGGGACTAGCGGAGGTTACAATGAGCAGTTCTTC.

The gene calls are TRBV5-1 and TRBJ2-5; TRBD1 matches at 7 bases. Trimming removed 4 bases from V and 3 bases from J; junction bases left unmatched: 6. The CDR3 has 14 amino acids. Germline V CDR1 and CDR2: SGHRS, YFSETQ. CDR3 region: CASSTGTAKETQYF. DNA of the CDR3: TGCGCCAGCAGCACCGGGACAGCCAAAGAGACCCAGTACTTC.